Below, 22 T cell receptor beta chains from the same sample are listed, as sequenced in a study of PD-1 blockade in classical Hodgkin lymphoma. Method: immunoSEQ multiplex PCR; TCRdb's copy keeps in-frame clones and lacks some. This sample has about 100,000 clones, with approximately 83% found just once. Following autologous stem cell transplantation, relapse occurred in every patient, and exposure to brentuximab vedotin varied. The sequencing used peripheral blood mononuclear cells (PBMCs), collected at baseline. Receptors originate from a human donor with classical Hodgkin lymphoma.

The V and J genes are TRBV15 and TRBJ1-3, with 7 bases identical to TRBD1. Trimming cost V 1 base and J 5 bases; bases outside gene matches: 5. The CDR3 runs 15 residues. CDR1 is LNHNV, CDR2 YYDKDF, per germline (reference sequence). CDR3 sequence (DNA): TGTGCCACCAGCAGAGGTGACAGGGATAGAAACACCATATATTTT. This encodes CATSRGDRDRNTIYF. Combining the CDR3 with reference TRBV15 and TRBJ1-3 gives the whole variable domain DAMVIQNPRYQVTQFGKPVTLSCSQTLNHNVMYWYQQKSSQAPKLLFHYYDKDFNNEADTPDNFQSRRPNTSFCFLDIRSPGLGDTAMYLCATSRGDRDRNTIYFGEGSWLTVV.

Only a few counts were recorded for this clone. This chain connects TRBV28 to TRBJ2-1, with D hard to call. The germline gives CDR1 MDHEN, CDR2 SYDVKM. The CDR3 contains 12 residues. Trimming removed 6 bases at V and 3 bases at J, with 6 bases between. CDR3 residues: CASRGNYNEQFF. CDR3 bases: TGTGCCAGCAGGGGGAACTACAATGAGCAGTTCTTC.

This sequence joins TRBV7-2 and TRBJ1-1; tentatively, D is TRBD1 (6 bases). The V and J ends lost 5 bases and 1 base respectively, with 11 bases between them. Germline loops: CDR1 SGHTA, CDR2 FQGNSA. The CDR3 totals 14 residues. The CDR3: CASSRRTANTEAFF. CDR3 nucleotides: TGTGCCAGCAGCCGCAGGACAGCGAACACTGAAGCTTTCTTT.

The chain carries TRBV27 and TRBJ2-7; no clear D gene. CDR3 length: 13 residues. Germline values: CDR1 MNHEY, CDR2 SMNVEV (reference sequence). V was pared by 3 bases and J by 2 bases, with 8 bases between. As DNA, the CDR3 is TGTGCCAGCAGTTTGAAACGGACCTACGAGCAGTACTTC. Protein sequence: CASSLKRTYEQYF.

This chain links TRBV7-3 with TRBJ2-5; a weak D match, TRBD1 (5 bases). This CDR3 spans 14 amino acids. V was clipped by 0 bases and J by 7 bases, with 12 bases between them. Germline V CDR1 and CDR2: SGHTA, FQGTGA. The chain's CDR3 is CASSLTTRDGTQYF. The CDR3 nucleotides read TGTGCCAGCAGCTTAACGACCAGGGATGGGACCCAGTACTTC.

V is TRBV7-2 and J is TRBJ2-5; D is ambiguous. CDR3 length: 14 residues. Per the germline V gene, CDR1 is SGHTA and CDR2 is FQGNSA. The V and J ends lost 5 bases and 1 base respectively, with 11 bases between them. The CDR3 DNA sequence: TGTGCCAGCAGCGAATGGGCGACCCAAGAGACCCAGTACTTC. Protein: CASSEWATQETQYF.

V is TRBV7-3 and J is TRBJ2-5; 7 bases are shared with TRBD2. CDR1 is SGHTA, CDR2 FQGTGA, per germline. J gave up 1 base and V 5 bases, and 1 base lay outside the gene matches. The CDR3 has 13 amino acids. The CDR3 sequence is CASSRGVQETQYF. DNA for the CDR3: TGTGCCAGCAGCCGGGGGGTCCAAGAGACCCAGTACTTC.

J is TRBJ2-7 and V is TRBV19, with D hard to call. CDR1 and CDR2 (germline): LNHDA, SQIVND (reference sequence). V was shortened by 3 bases and J by 0 bases, with 21 bases between the two germline ends. This CDR3 comprises 18 residues. This CDR3 is CASSIERIMESYSYEQYF. For the CDR3, the DNA is TGTGCCAGTAGTATCGAGAGGATAATGGAGAGCTACTCCTACGAGCAGTACTTC.

V is TRBV5-1 and J is TRBJ2-1, with D hard to call. The CDR3 runs to 14 residues. CDR1 SGHRS and CDR2 YFSETQ come from the germline V gene. Deletions cut 7 bases from V and 8 bases from J, with 19 bases between. CDR3 DNA sequence: TGCGCCAGCTCCCTAAGCCCCGGGTTTGATGAGCAGTTCTTC. This codes for CASSLSPGFDEQFF.

CDR3 sequence reads: CASGGRVDQPQHF. The CDR3 DNA is TGTGCCAGCGGGGGGCGGGTAGATCAGCCCCAGCATTTT. The gene calls are TRBV28 and TRBJ1-5; a weak D match, TRBD1 (6 bases). Germline assignment: CDR1 MDHEN and CDR2 SYDVKM. V was pared by 8 bases and J by 5 bases, with 13 bases between. The CDR3 consists of 13 residues.

The rearrangement uses TRBV18 and TRBJ2-1, with 9 bases fitting TRBD2. After removal of 2 bases from V and 10 bases from J, the junction contained 12 bases not matched to a gene. Germline-derived CDR1 and CDR2 are KGHSH and LQKENI. The CDR3 consists of 16 residues. The CDR3 reads CASSPLAGEEVREQFF. CDR3 nucleotide sequence: TGTGCCAGCTCACCATTAGCGGGAGAGGAAGTTAGGGAGCAGTTCTTC.

V is TRBV6-6 and J is TRBJ2-1, with 11 positions matching TRBD2. CDR1 and CDR2 from the germline V gene are MNHNY and SVGAGI (reference sequence). Unmatched junction bases numbered 7, after V lost 6 bases and J lost 12 bases. The CDR3 runs 13 residues. CDR3 coding DNA: TGTGCCAGCAGCACTACTAGCGGGAGTACGCAGTTCTTC. Residues: CASSTTSGSTQFF.

The rearrangement joins TRBV10-1 to TRBJ2-1; 7 positions agree with TRBD2. Germline CDR1 WNHNN, CDR2 SYGVQD (reference sequence). The J segment lost 3 bases and the V segment lost 0 bases, leaving 5 bases of the junction unmatched. This CDR3 region has 16 residues. The CDR3 spells CASSESRGDFYNEQFF. For the CDR3, the DNA is TGCGCCAGCAGTGAGTCTCGGGGGGATTTCTACAATGAGCAGTTCTTC.

The chain employs TRBV14 and TRBJ2-7, with D perhaps matching TRBD1 (6 bases). From germline, CDR1 is SGHDN and CDR2 FVKESK. This CDR3 contains 15 residues. Trimming removed 4 bases at V and 7 bases at J, with 20 bases between. The CDR3 spells CASSPRDNLRLEQYF. As DNA, the CDR3 is TGTGCCAGCAGCCCCCGGGACAACTTACGTTTGGAGCAGTACTTC.

This clone came up a few times. The chain uses TRBV19 and TRBJ1-5; D not certain. This CDR3 contains 15 residues. Germline CDR1 reads LNHDA; CDR2 reads SQIVND (reference sequence). Trimming took off 3 bases at V and 1 base at J, with 10 bases between the two ends. This chain's CDR3 is CASSIRRLSNQPQHF. In DNA, the CDR3 is TGTGCCAGTAGTATTAGACGGTTAAGCAATCAGCCCCAGCATTTT.

The V and J genes are TRBV18 and TRBJ1-2; TRBD1 is a possible D gene (5 bases). Germline CDR1 is KGHSH and CDR2 is LQKENI. This CDR3 contains 15 residues. Trimming removed 2 bases from V and 4 bases from J, with 14 bases in between. This CDR3 is CASSPSAGLAYGYTF. DNA for the CDR3: TGTGCCAGCTCACCATCGGCAGGGTTAGCCTATGGCTACACCTTC.

This rearrangement joins TRBV14 to TRBJ2-7, with D maybe TRBD2 (5 bases). V gave up 5 bases and J gave up 3 bases, with 17 bases separating them. Germline loops: CDR1 SGHDN, CDR2 FVKESK. This CDR3 comprises 15 residues. CDR3 DNA: TGTGCCAGCAGCGTGGGAGTTATTCCCCTCTACGAGCAGTACTTC. Translating it yields CASSVGVIPLYEQYF.

This clone was recorded only once. This chain joins TRBV15 and TRBJ2-7; D is unresolved. Germline CDR1 reads LNHNV; CDR2 reads YYDKDF (reference sequence). Trimming took off 3 bases at V and 0 bases at J, with 6 bases between the two ends. CDR3 size: 13 residues. CDR3 region: CATSSPSSYEQYF. CDR3 nucleotides: TGTGCCACCAGCAGTCCGAGCTCCTACGAGCAGTACTTC.

This clone has only one observation. The chain joins TRBV6-4 to TRBJ2-7; TRBD2 agrees at 11 bases. Trimming removed 8 bases from V and 6 bases from J; junction bases left unmatched: 18. Germline V gene sequence: CDR1 MRHNA, CDR2 SNTAGT. The CDR3 has 17 amino acids. CDR3 in DNA: TGTGCCAGCCCATTTGGGCCGACTATAGCGGGAGGGGGCGAGCAGTACTTC. Translation gives CASPFGPTIAGGGEQYF.

The chain couples TRBV7-2 to TRBJ2-7; D remains ambiguous. Trimming stripped 5 bases from V and 1 base from J, with 18 bases between. The CDR3 contains 16 residues. The germline CDR1 and CDR2 sequences are SGHTA and FQGNSA. The CDR3 protein is CASSATPGPPSYEQYF. The CDR3 DNA follows: TGTGCCAGCAGCGCGACCCCCGGGCCACCTTCCTACGAGCAGTACTTC.

V usage is TRBV18 and J usage is TRBJ1-5, with 8 bases matching TRBD1. Germline CDR1 is KGHSH and CDR2 is LQKENI. This CDR3 has 16 amino acids. V was clipped by 2 bases and J by 2 bases; unmatched bases: 5. As DNA, the CDR3 is TGTGCCAGCTCACCAGTCGCGACAGGGGGCAATCAGCCCCAGCATTTT. Protein: CASSPVATGGNQPQHF.

The rearrangement joins TRBV11-2 to TRBJ2-7; 10 nucleotides agree with TRBD2. Germline assignment: CDR1 SGHAT and CDR2 FQNNGV. With 4 bases clipped from V and 1 base from J, the junction kept 10 bases outside the gene matches. The CDR3 has 17 amino acids. CDR3: CASSSNSGTSVSYEQYF. For the CDR3, the DNA is TGTGCCAGCAGCTCGAATAGCGGGACTAGCGTTTCCTACGAGCAGTACTTC. Complete variable domain (other parts from reference TRBV11-2 and TRBJ2-7): EAGVAQSPRYKIIEKRQSVAFWCNPISGHATLYWYQQILGQGPKLLIQFQNNGVVDDSQLPKDRFSAERLKGVDSTLKIQPAKLEDSAVYLCASSSNSGTSVSYEQYFGPGTRLTVT.